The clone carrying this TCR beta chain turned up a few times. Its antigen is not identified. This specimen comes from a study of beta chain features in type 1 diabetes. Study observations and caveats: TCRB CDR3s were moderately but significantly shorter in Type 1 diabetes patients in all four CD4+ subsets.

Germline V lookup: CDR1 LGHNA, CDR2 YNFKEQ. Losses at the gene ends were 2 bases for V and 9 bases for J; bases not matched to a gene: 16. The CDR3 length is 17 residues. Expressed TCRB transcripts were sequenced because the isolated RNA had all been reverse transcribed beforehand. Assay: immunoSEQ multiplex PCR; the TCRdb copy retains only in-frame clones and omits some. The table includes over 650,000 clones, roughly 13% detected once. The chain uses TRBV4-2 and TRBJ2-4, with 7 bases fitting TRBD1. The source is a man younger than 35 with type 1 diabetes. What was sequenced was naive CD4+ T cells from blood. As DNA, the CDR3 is TGTGCCAGCAGCCAAACCACCAGGACAGGCTTAGGAGTCATTCAGTACTTC. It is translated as CASSQTTRTGLGVIQYF.